This TCR beta chain stems from a study of blood T cell repertoires in COVID-19. Study as a whole: Italy, Spain and the United States were the sources of the convalescent and acute COVID-19 samples.

The junction had 7 bases not matched to a gene; V was cut back by 2 bases and J by 3 bases. This CDR3 has 16 amino acids. Per germline, CDR1 MGHRA and CDR2 YSYEKL. This clone has a single count. Study processing details: Cell counts per sample came from amplifying reference gene primers. Produced via immunoSEQ multiplex PCR; TCRdb's table is partial and in-frame only. The DNA gave D and trimming, while V, J and clone size come from that table. Seen here are a few hundred thousand clones, more than 70% observed once, and the top ten hold 1% to 1.5%. Researchers sorted participants into cohorts using their self-reported clinical history. Cohort 3 donors were reported recovered after two negative PCRs, clearance, or symptom resolution.

The source material was PBMCs or T cells enriched from blood (not recorded which). This clonotype originated in a man aged 30-40 years who had recovered from COVID-19. This chain links TRBV4-1 with TRBJ2-5, with 9 bases matching TRBD1. CDR3 in amino acids: CASSQKTRTGEETQYF. CDR3 sequence (DNA): TGCGCCAGCAGCCAAAAAACCCGGACAGGGGAAGAGACCCAGTACTTC.